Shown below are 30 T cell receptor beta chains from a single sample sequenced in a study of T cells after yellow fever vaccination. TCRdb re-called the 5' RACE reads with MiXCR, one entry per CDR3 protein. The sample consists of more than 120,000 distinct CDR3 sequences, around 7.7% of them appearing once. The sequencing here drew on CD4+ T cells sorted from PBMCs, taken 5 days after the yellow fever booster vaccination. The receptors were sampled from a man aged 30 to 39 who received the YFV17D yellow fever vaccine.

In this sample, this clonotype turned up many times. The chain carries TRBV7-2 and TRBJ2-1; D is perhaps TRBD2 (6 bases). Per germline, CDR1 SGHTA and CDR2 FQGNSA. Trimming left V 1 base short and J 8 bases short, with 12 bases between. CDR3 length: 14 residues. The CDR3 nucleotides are TGTGCCAGCAGCTTAGTTTCGGGAGTGTATGAGCAGTTCTTC. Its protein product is CASSLVSGVYEQFF.

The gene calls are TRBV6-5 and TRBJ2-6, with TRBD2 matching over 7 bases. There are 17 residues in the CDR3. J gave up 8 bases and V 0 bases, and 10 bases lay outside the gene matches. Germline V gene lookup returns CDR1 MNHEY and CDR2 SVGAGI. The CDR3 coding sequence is TGTGCCAGCAGTTACTCGAGTGGGGAACTAGCGACCAACGTCCTGACTTTC. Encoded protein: CASSYSSGELATNVLTF.

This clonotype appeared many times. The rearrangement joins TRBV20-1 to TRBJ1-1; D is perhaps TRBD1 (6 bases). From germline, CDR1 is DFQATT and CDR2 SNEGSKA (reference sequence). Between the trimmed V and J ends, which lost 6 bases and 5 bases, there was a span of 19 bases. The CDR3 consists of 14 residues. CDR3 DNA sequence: TGCAGTGCAAAAAAGGGGGGTGGGGCAACTGAAGCTTTCTTT. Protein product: CSAKKGGGATEAFF.

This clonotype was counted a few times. The CDR3 region is CASSLFGHSATEAFF. The DNA for the CDR3 is TGTGCCAGCAGCTTATTCGGCCATTCCGCCACTGAAGCTTTCTTT. The chain carries TRBV7-8 and TRBJ1-1; no clear D. V lost 2 bases and J lost 4, with 14 bases in between. Looked up from germline, CDR1 is SGHVS and CDR2 is FQNEAQ. The CDR3 length is 15 residues.

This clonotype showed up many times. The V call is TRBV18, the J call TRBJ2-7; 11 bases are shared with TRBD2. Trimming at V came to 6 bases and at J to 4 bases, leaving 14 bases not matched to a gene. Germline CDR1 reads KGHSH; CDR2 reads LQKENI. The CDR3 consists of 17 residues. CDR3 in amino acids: CASSRNSGTSGIYEQYF. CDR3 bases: TGTGCCAGCTCGCGAAACTCCGGGACTAGCGGCATTTACGAGCAGTACTTC.

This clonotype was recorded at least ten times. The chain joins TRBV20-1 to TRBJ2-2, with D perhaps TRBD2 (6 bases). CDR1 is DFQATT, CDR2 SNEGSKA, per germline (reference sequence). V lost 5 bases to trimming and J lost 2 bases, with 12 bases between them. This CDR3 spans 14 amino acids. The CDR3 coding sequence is TGCAGTGCTGCCGGGACTGGAAACACCGGGGAGCTGTTTTTT. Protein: CSAAGTGNTGELFF.

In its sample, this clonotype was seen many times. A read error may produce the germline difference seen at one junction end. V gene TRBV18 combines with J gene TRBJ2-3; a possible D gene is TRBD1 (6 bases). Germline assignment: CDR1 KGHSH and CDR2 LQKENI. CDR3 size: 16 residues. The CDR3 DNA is TGTGCCAGCTCGCCACAGGGCTCCTCTAGCACAGATACGCAGTATTTT. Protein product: CASSPQGSSSTDTQYF.

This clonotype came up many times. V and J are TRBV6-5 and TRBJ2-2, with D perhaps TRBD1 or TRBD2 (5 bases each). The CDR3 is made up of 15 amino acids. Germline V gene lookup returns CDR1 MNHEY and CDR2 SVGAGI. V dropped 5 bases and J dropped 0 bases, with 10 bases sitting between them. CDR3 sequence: CASSTGAPNTGELFF. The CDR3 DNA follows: TGTGCCAGCAGTACCGGGGCGCCGAACACCGGGGAGCTGTTTTTT.

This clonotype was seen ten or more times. The CDR3 DNA reads as TGCAGCGGCGGCGCGGGTGCAGATACGCAGTATTTT. Residues: CSGGAGADTQYF. The chain has TRBV20-1 and TRBJ2-3, with a possible D match to TRBD2 (5 bases). From germline, CDR1 is DFQATT and CDR2 SNEGSKA (reference sequence). The CDR3 is 12 residues long.

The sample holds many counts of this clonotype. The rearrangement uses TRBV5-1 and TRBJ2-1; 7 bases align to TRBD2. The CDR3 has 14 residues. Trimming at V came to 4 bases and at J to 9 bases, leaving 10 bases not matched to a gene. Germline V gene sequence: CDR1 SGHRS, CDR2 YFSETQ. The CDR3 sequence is CASSPQRDAGEQFF. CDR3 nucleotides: TGCGCCAGCAGCCCTCAGCGGGACGCAGGTGAGCAGTTCTTC.

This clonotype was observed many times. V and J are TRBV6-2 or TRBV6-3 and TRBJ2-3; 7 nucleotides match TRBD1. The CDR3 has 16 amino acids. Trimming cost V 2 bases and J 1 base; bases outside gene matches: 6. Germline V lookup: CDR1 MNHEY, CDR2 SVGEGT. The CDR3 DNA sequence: TGTGCCAGCAGTTACCAACAGGGGCTGCGCACAGATACGCAGTATTTT. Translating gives CASSYQQGLRTDTQYF.

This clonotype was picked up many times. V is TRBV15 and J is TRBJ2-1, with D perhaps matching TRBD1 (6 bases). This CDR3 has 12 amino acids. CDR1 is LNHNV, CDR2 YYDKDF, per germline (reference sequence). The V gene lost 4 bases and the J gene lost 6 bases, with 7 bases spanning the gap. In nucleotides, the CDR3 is TGTGCCACCAGCAAACAGGGCAATGAGCAGTTCTTC. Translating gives CATSKQGNEQFF.

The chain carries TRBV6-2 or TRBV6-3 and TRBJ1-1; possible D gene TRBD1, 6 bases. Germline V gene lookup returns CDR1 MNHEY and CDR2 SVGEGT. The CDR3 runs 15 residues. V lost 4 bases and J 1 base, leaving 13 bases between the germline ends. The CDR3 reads CASSSLRGSNTEAFF. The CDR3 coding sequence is TGTGCCAGCAGTTCTTTGAGGGGGTCGAACACTGAAGCTTTCTTT.

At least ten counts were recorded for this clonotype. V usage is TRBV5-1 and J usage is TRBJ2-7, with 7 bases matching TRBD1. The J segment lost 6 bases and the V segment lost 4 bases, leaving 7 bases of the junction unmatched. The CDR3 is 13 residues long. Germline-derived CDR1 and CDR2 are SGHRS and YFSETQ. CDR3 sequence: CASSPGQVGEQYF. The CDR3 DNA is TGCGCCAGCAGCCCTGGACAGGTTGGCGAGCAGTACTTC.

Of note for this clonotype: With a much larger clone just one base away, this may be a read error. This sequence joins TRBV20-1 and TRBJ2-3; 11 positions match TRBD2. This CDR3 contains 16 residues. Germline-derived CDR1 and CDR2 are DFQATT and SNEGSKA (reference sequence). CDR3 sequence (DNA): TGCTGTGCTAGAGATCGACTAGCGGGATTAGTAGGAACGCAGTATTTT. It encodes CCARDRLAGLVGTQYF.

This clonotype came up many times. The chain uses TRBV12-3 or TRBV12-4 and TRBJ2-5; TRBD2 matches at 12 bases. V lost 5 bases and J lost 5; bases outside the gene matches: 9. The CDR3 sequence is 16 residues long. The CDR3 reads CASSQLAGGRYETQYF. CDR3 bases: TGTGCCAGCAGTCAGCTAGCGGGAGGGCGTTATGAGACCCAGTACTTC.

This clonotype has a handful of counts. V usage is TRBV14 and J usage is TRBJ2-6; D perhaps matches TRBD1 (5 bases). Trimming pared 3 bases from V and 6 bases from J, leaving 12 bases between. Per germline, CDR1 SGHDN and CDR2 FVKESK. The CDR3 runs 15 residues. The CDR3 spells CASSHPGYTANVLTF. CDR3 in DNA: TGTGCCAGCAGCCACCCAGGGTATACGGCCAACGTCCTGACTTTC. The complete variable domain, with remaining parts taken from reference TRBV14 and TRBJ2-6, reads EAGVTQFPSHSVIEKGQTVTLRCDPISGHDNLYWYRRVMGKEIKFLLHFVKESKQDESGMPNNRFLAERTGGTYSTLKVQPAELEDSGVYFCASSHPGYTANVLTFGAGSRLTVL.

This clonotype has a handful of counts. CDR3 protein: CASSLRDTVYEQYF. The CDR3 DNA follows: TGTGCCAGCAGCTTACGGGACACGGTTTACGAGCAGTACTTC. The chain joins TRBV11-2 to TRBJ2-7, with D possibly matching TRBD1 (6 bases). In germline, CDR1 is SGHAT, CDR2 FQNNGV. The V and J ends lost 2 bases and 4 bases respectively, with 12 bases between them. This CDR3 has 14 amino acids.

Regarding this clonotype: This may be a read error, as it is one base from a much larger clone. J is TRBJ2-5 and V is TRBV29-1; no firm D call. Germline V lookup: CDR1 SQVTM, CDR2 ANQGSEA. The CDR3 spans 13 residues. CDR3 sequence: CGVERQYQETQYF. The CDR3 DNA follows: TGCGGCGTTGAGAGGCAGTACCAAGAGACCCAGTACTTC.

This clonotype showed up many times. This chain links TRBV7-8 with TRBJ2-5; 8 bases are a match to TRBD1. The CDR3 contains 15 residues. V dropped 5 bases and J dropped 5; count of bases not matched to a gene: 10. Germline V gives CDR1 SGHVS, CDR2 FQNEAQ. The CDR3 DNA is TGTGCCAGCAGCCGAGACAGGGGCAATCGGGAGACCCAGTACTTC. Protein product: CASSRDRGNRETQYF.

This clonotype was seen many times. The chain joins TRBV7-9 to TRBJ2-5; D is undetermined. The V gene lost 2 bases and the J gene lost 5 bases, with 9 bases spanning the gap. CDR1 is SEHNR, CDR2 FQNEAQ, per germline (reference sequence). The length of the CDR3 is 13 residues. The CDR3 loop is CASSLSSSETQYF. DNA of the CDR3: TGTGCCAGCAGCTTAAGCAGCTCGGAGACCCAGTACTTC. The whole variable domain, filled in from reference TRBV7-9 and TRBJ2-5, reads DTGVSQNPRHKITKRGQNVTFRCDPISEHNRLYWYRQTLGQGPEFLTYFQNEAQLEKSRLLSDRFSAERPKGSFSTLEIQRTEQGDSAMYLCASSLSSSETQYFGPGTRLLVL.

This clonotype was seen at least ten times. The CDR3 region is CASSRDRVGETQYF. As DNA, the CDR3 is TGTGCCAGCAGTCGGGACAGGGTAGGAGAGACCCAGTACTTC. The chain combines TRBV12-3 or TRBV12-4 with TRBJ2-5; 9 nucleotides agree with TRBD1. J was trimmed by 4 bases and V by 5 bases; bases with no gene match: 5. The CDR3 runs 14 residues.

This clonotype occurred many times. CDR3 coding DNA: TGTGCCAGCAGTTACAGTCGGACCGCCAGCTCCTACGAGCAGTACTTC. It yields the protein CASSYSRTASSYEQYF. V and J are TRBV6-5 and TRBJ2-7; no reliable D call. This CDR3 contains 16 residues. Looked up from germline, CDR1 is MNHEY and CDR2 is SVGAGI. V dropped 2 bases and J dropped 0 bases, with 14 bases sitting between them.

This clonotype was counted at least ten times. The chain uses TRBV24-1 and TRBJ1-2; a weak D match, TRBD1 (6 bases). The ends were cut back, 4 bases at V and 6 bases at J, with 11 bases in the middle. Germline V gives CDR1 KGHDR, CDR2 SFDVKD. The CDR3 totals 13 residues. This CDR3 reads CATSDPTGNGYTF. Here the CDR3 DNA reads TGTGCCACCAGTGACCCCACAGGGAATGGCTACACCTTC.

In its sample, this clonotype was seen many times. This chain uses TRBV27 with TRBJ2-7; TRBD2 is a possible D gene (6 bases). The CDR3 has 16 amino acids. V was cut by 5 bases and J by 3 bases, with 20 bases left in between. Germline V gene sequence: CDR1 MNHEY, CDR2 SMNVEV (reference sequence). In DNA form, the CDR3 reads TGTGCCAGCAGTCCGGGCGGGATACGTATATTCTACGAGCAGTACTTC. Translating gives CASSPGGIRIFYEQYF.

CDR3 in amino acids: CSALGSGGTEAFF. In DNA, the CDR3 is TGCAGTGCTTTGGGTTCTGGGGGCACTGAAGCTTTCTTT. The chain links TRBV20-1 to TRBJ1-1, with TRBD1 as a possible D gene (5 bases). Germline CDR1 reads DFQATT; CDR2 reads SNEGSKA (reference sequence). The CDR3 spans 13 residues. V was clipped by 5 bases and J by 4 bases, with 14 bases between them.

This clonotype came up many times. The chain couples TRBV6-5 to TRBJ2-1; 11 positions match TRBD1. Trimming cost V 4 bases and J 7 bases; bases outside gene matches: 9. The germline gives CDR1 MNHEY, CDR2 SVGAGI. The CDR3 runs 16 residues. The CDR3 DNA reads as TGTGCCAGCAGTTCGGACAGGGGGCGCGAAGGGAATGAGCAGTTCTTC. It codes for CASSSDRGREGNEQFF.

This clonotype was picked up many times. CDR3 residues: CASSQSRVAELFF. The CDR3 DNA reads as TGTGCCAGCAGCCAATCTAGGGTCGCGGAGCTGTTTTTT. This chain joins TRBV16 and TRBJ2-2; D remains unclear. This CDR3 region has 13 residues. V lost 0 bases and J 10 bases, leaving 9 bases between the germline ends. Germline V lookup: CDR1 KGHSY, CDR2 FQNENV.

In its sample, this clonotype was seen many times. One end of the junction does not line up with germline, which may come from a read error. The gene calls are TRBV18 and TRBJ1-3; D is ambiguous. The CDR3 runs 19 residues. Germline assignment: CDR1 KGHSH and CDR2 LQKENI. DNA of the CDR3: TGTGCCAGCTCAGTCCTCCTTCGAATGTCGGGTTCGGCAGGAAAGACCATATATTTT. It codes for CASSVLLRMSGSAGKTIYF.

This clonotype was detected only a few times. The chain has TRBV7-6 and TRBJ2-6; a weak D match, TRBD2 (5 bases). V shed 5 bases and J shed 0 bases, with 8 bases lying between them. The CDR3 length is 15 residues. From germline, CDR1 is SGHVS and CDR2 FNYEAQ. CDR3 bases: TGTGCCAGCAGCCCCGGGATCTCTGGGGCCAACGTCCTGACTTTC. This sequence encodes CASSPGISGANVLTF.